This T cell receptor (beta chain) was found in a study of blood T cell repertoires in COVID-19. The authors' processing: Reference gene primer amplification yielded estimated nucleated cell counts. Repertoires were generated with immunoSEQ multiplex PCR, while TCRdb's copy carries only in-frame clones and drops some. V and J calls and clone size are given by that table; D and trimming were obtained from the DNA. The table records around 240,000 clones, approximately 91% of them present only once. Per germline, CDR1 MDHEN and CDR2 SYDVKM. This CDR3 is 13 amino acids long. V lost 6 bases and J 2 bases, leaving 7 bases between the germline ends.

This chain joins TRBV28 and TRBJ2-2, with a possible D match to TRBD2 (6 bases). The sample consisted of PBMCs or T cells enriched from blood (not recorded which). The clonotype originates from a human donor in a cohort exposed to, infected with or recovered from COVID-19 (not recorded which). The donor label of this sample is uncertain. CDR3 in DNA: TGTGCCAGCAGGGGAGGCAACACCGGGGAGCTGTTTTTT. Its protein product is CASRGGNTGELFF. Complete variable domain (other parts from reference TRBV28 and TRBJ2-2): DVKVTQSSRYLVKRTGEKVFLECVQDMDHENMFWYRQDPGLGLRLIYFSYDVKMKEKGDIPEGYSVSREKKERFSLILESASTNQTSMYLCASRGGNTGELFFGEGSRLTVL.